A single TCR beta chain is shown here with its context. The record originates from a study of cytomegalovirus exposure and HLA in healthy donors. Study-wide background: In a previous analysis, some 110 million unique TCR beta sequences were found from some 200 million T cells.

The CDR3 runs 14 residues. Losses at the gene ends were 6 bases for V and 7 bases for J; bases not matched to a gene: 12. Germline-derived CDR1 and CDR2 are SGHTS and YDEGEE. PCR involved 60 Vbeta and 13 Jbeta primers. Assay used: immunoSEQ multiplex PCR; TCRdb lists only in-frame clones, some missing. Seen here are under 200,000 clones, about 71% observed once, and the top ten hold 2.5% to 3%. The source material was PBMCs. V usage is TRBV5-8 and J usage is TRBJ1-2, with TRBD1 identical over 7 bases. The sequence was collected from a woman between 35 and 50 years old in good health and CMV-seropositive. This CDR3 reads CASTDQGVARGYTF. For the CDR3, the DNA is TGTGCCAGCACCGATCAGGGGGTCGCGCGTGGCTACACCTTC.